The 30 T cell receptor beta chains below were found in one sample sequenced in a study of T cell changes during pregnancy in multiple sclerosis. Some clones are missing from TCRdb's copy, which holds only in-frame ones; the method was immunoSEQ multiplex PCR. The table includes about 40,000 clones, 70% to 90% detected once. This specimen was CD4+ T cells from peripheral blood mononuclear cells, taken in the first trimester of pregnancy. Every receptor here comes from a female donor with multiple sclerosis, enrolled in a pregnancy study.

The chain has TRBV27 and TRBJ2-6, with 10 bases fitting TRBD1. J gave up 2 bases and V 3 bases, and 4 bases lay outside the gene matches. The CDR3 extends over 17 amino acids. CDR1 is MNHEY, CDR2 SMNVEV, per germline (reference sequence). The CDR3 is CASSLGQGKTGANVLTF. CDR3 nucleotides: TGTGCCAGCAGTTTGGGACAGGGGAAGACTGGGGCCAACGTCCTGACTTTC. The whole variable domain, filled in from reference TRBV27 and TRBJ2-6, reads EAQVTQNPRYLITVTGKKLTVTCSQNMNHEYMSWYRQDPGLGLRQIYYSMNVEVTDKGDVPEGYKVSRKEKRNFPLILESPSPNQTSLYFCASSLGQGKTGANVLTFGAGSRLTVL.

This clone was picked up one time. The J gene is TRBJ2-7, the V gene TRBV6-5; 8 nucleotides line up with TRBD1. The germline V gene has CDR1 MNHEY and CDR2 SVGAGI. CDR3 size: 14 residues. Germline trimming cut 4 bases from V and 3 bases from J; bases unmatched to any gene: 5. The CDR3 DNA sequence: TGTGCCAGCAGTTGGACAGGGAGGATCTACGAGCAGTACTTC. Protein: CASSWTGRIYEQYF.

The chain recombines TRBV2 with TRBJ2-1; TRBD2 agrees at 16 bases. Germline CDR1 SNHLY, CDR2 FYNNEI. The V and J ends lost 8 bases and 9 bases, in that order; junction bases with no gene match: 4. The CDR3 covers 14 residues. CDR3 nucleotides: TGTGCCAGCGTGGGACTAGCGGGGGGGGTTGAGCAGTTCTTC. Its protein is CASVGLAGGVEQFF. The variable domain in full, completed from reference TRBV2 and TRBJ2-1, reads EPEVTQTPSHQVTQMGQEVILRCVPISNHLYFYWYRQILGQKVEFLVSFYNNEISEKSEIFDDQFSVERPDGSNFTLKIRSTKLEDSAMYFCASVGLAGGVEQFFGPGTRLTVL.

V usage is TRBV30 and J usage is TRBJ1-5; weak D call: TRBD1 (5 bases). Trimming shortened V by 1 base and J by 1 base, and 8 bases separated the two germline ends. The germline gives CDR1 GTSNPN, CDR2 SVGIG (reference sequence). CDR3 length equals 14 residues. In DNA, the CDR3 is TGTGCCTGGAGTGAGGGGTGGAGCAATCAGCCCCAGCATTTT. Its protein product is CAWSEGWSNQPQHF.

The CDR3 region has the DNA TGTGCCAGCACCAATACTCTCTCGGGAGGGAGAGAGACCCAGTACTTC. It yields the protein CASTNTLSGGRETQYF. The chain carries TRBV11-2 and TRBJ2-5; 8 positions agree with TRBD2. The CDR3 contains 16 residues. Per the germline V gene, CDR1 is SGHAT and CDR2 is FQNNGV. The ends lost 7 bases at V and 4 bases at J; junction bases unmatched: 14.

The chain is built from TRBV7-2 and TRBJ1-1, with TRBD1 matching 9 bases. The CDR3 is 15 residues long. The germline V gene encodes CDR1 SGHTA and CDR2 FQGNSA. The V gene end was trimmed by 3 bases and the J gene end by 3 bases; junction bases not matched to a gene: 5. CDR3 residues: CASSLVQGAYTEAFF. CDR3 in DNA: TGTGCCAGCAGCTTGGTACAGGGGGCTTACACTGAAGCTTTCTTT.

This rearrangement joins TRBV5-4 to TRBJ2-7; 12 positions agree with TRBD1. The CDR3 spans 15 residues. Trimming at V came to 4 bases and at J to 2 bases, leaving 4 bases not matched to a gene. Germline V gene data show CDR1 as SGHNT and CDR2 as YYREEE (reference sequence). The CDR3 nucleotides read TGTGCCAGCAGCCCGGGACAGGGGGCGGCCTACGAGCAGTACTTC. As protein: CASSPGQGAAYEQYF.

V is TRBV5-6 and J is TRBJ1-5, with TRBD1 identical over 9 bases. Germline-derived CDR1 and CDR2 are SGHDT and YYEEEE. V lost 3 bases and J lost 0; bases outside the gene matches: 13. The CDR3 has 19 amino acids. As DNA, the CDR3 is TGTGCCAGCAGCTGGGGTGGGACAGGGCCATGGATTAGCAATCAGCCCCAGCATTTT. Its translation: CASSWGGTGPWISNQPQHF.

The chain recombines TRBV6-6 with TRBJ1-3; 7 nucleotides match TRBD1. This CDR3 has 14 residues. V dropped 6 bases and J dropped 4; count of bases not matched to a gene: 6. Germline values: CDR1 MNHNY, CDR2 SVGAGI (reference sequence). CDR3 nucleotide sequence: TGTGCCAGCAGAGCCAGGGGGGACGGAAACACCATATATTTT. This codes for CASRARGDGNTIYF.

This chain joins TRBV7-9 and TRBJ2-7, with 13 nucleotides matching TRBD2. V trimming: 5 bases; J trimming: 1 base; junction bases outside the gene matches: 5. The CDR3 extends over 16 amino acids. Germline V CDR1 and CDR2: SEHNR, FQNEAQ (reference sequence). The CDR3 loop is CASSRRLAGGSYEQYF. The DNA of the CDR3 is TGTGCCAGCAGCCGACGACTAGCGGGAGGTTCCTACGAGCAGTACTTC.

The chain combines TRBV11-3 with TRBJ2-1; D perhaps matches TRBD1 (5 bases). Trimming stripped 0 bases from V and 6 bases from J, with 15 bases between. The CDR3 consists of 16 residues. The V gene's germline CDR1 is SGHNT and CDR2 YENEEA. CDR3 in amino acids: CASSLEGQVGVNEQFF. The CDR3 coding sequence is TGTGCCAGCAGCTTAGAGGGGCAGGTAGGCGTCAATGAGCAGTTCTTC.

This sequence joins TRBV11-2 and TRBJ1-4, with D unclear. V lost 2 bases, J lost 0 bases, and 7 bases lay in between. Germline V gene sequence: CDR1 SGHAT, CDR2 FQNNGV. The CDR3 sequence is 15 residues long. CDR3 coding DNA: TGTGCCAGCAGCTTAATTAGTGCAACTAATGAAAAACTGTTTTTT. Amino acid sequence: CASSLISATNEKLFF.

The V call is TRBV10-2, the J call TRBJ2-3; no firm D call. Germline V gene lookup returns CDR1 WSHSY and CDR2 SAAADI. The CDR3 has 13 amino acids. With 3 bases removed from V and 6 bases from J, the gap between germline ends came to 10 bases. The CDR3 protein is CASSDMGPDTQYF. The CDR3 nucleotides read TGCGCCAGCAGTGATATGGGCCCGGATACGCAGTATTTT.

V usage is TRBV5-6 and J usage is TRBJ1-3; TRBD1 might be the D (5 bases). The CDR3 has 14 residues. The V and J ends lost 5 bases and 4 bases respectively, with 13 bases between them. Germline CDR1 is SGHDT and CDR2 is YYEEEE. In nucleotides, the CDR3 is TGTGCCAGCAGGGCGCAGGGTCCCGGAAACACCATATATTTT. This gives the protein CASRAQGPGNTIYF. The whole variable domain, remainder taken from reference TRBV5-6 and TRBJ1-3, is DAGVTQSPTHLIKTRGQQVTLRCSPKSGHDTVSWYQQALGQGPQFIFQYYEEEERQRGNFPDRFSGHQFPNYSSELNVNALLLGDSALYLCASRAQGPGNTIYFGEGSWLTVV.

The J gene is TRBJ1-5, the V gene TRBV6-1; the D is unclear. The length of the CDR3 is 14 residues. V dropped 1 base and J dropped 6 bases, with 10 bases sitting between them. Germline CDR1 reads MNHNS; CDR2 reads SASEGT. This CDR3 is CASSEGGVPQPQHF. The CDR3 region has the DNA TGTGCCAGCAGTGAAGGCGGGGTGCCTCAGCCCCAGCATTTT.

The chain links TRBV11-2 to TRBJ1-1; D remains unclear. Germline V CDR1 and CDR2: SGHAT, FQNNGV. The CDR3 is 13 amino acids. V was pared by 0 bases and J by 0 bases, with 2 bases between. The CDR3 reads CASSLDMNTEAFF. CDR3 DNA sequence: TGTGCCAGCAGCTTAGATATGAACACTGAAGCTTTCTTT.

CDR3 region: CASSLASGQETQYF. The CDR3 DNA is TGTGCCAGCAGCTTAGCGTCGGGTCAAGAGACCCAGTACTTC. The chain carries TRBV7-9 and TRBJ2-5, with D hard to call. This CDR3 contains 14 residues. Deletions cut 0 bases from V and 2 bases from J, with 7 bases between. Germline values: CDR1 SEHNR, CDR2 FQNEAQ (reference sequence).

This clone came up once. The chain is built from TRBV29-1 and TRBJ2-2; 10 bases match TRBD1. Germline CDR1 SQVTM, CDR2 ANQGSEA. This CDR3 has 15 residues. The junction had 5 bases not matched to a gene; V was cut back by 4 bases and J by 3 bases. CDR3 bases: TGCAGCGTTGCGGGACAGGGGTACGACACCGGGGAGCTGTTTTTT. Translation gives CSVAGQGYDTGELFF.

The rearrangement joins TRBV11-2 to TRBJ2-4, with a possible D match to TRBD1 (6 bases). Germline lookup yields CDR1 SGHAT and CDR2 FQNNGV. V was pared by 5 bases and J by 3 bases, with 11 bases between. The CDR3 has 14 amino acids. Here the CDR3 DNA reads TGTGCCAGCAGCGCAAGGACAGTCAAAAACATTCAGTACTTC. Its translation: CASSARTVKNIQYF.

The rearrangement links TRBV19 to TRBJ1-4; D is perhaps TRBD1 (6 bases). V was trimmed by 6 bases and J by 5 bases, leaving 13 bases between them. The CDR3 is made up of 14 amino acids. CDR1 is LNHDA and CDR2 is SQIVND in the germline V gene (reference sequence). The CDR3 reads CASSLTGQNEKLFF. The CDR3 DNA follows: TGTGCCAGTAGCTTAACAGGGCAAAATGAAAAACTGTTTTTT. The whole variable domain, remainder taken from reference TRBV19 and TRBJ1-4, is DGGITQSPKYLFRKEGQNVTLSCEQNLNHDAMYWYRQDPGQGLRLIYYSQIVNDFQKGDIAEGYSVSREKKESFPLTVTSAQKNPTAFYLCASSLTGQNEKLFFGSGTQLSVL.

The CDR3 DNA sequence: TGTGCCAGTAGTGTCGACCAAGAGACCCAGTACTTC. This encodes CASSVDQETQYF. V is TRBV19 and J is TRBJ2-5; D is unclear. The CDR3 contains 12 residues. The V end was cut by 5 bases, the J end by 0 bases, with 4 bases between. Germline-derived CDR1 and CDR2 are LNHDA and SQIVND (reference sequence).

V gene TRBV5-6 combines with J gene TRBJ1-4; weak D call: TRBD1 (6 bases). The germline V gene encodes CDR1 SGHDT and CDR2 YYEEEE. This CDR3 comprises 12 residues. V was shortened by 3 bases and J by 8 bases, with 8 bases between the two germline ends. The CDR3 reads CASSWGREKLFF. The CDR3 DNA is TGTGCCAGCAGCTGGGGGCGGGAAAAACTGTTTTTT.

J is TRBJ1-3 and V is TRBV9, with D unclear. CDR1 is SGDLS, CDR2 YYNGEE, per germline. Trimming stripped 4 bases from V and 0 bases from J, with 8 bases between. CDR3 length: 14 amino acids. The DNA of the CDR3 is TGTGCCAGCAGCCGTTCGAGCTCTGGAAACACCATATATTTT. It codes for CASSRSSSGNTIYF.

The sample holds one count of this clone. V is TRBV30 and J is TRBJ1-5, with D possibly matching TRBD1 (6 bases). Looked up from germline, CDR1 is GTSNPN and CDR2 is SVGIG (reference sequence). This CDR3 comprises 13 residues. V was clipped by 3 bases and J by 4 bases, with 10 bases between them. The CDR3 is CAWRQGPNQPQHF. Written as DNA, the CDR3 is TGTGCCTGGAGACAGGGACCTAATCAGCCCCAGCATTTT.

The V and J genes are TRBV11-2 and TRBJ2-1; D is unclear. The CDR3 has 12 amino acids. Trimming removed 5 bases at V and 6 bases at J, with 8 bases between. Germline V CDR1 and CDR2: SGHAT, FQNNGV. Here the CDR3 DNA reads TGTGCCAGCAGCCCTCTTTCCAATGAGCAGTTCTTC. Amino acids: CASSPLSNEQFF.

The chain uses TRBV10-2 and TRBJ2-7, with a possible D match to TRBD2 (6 bases). This CDR3 is 14 amino acids long. The germline V and J ends were trimmed by 3 bases and 6 bases, with 15 bases remaining between them. The V gene's germline CDR1 is WSHSY and CDR2 SAAADI. The CDR3 DNA reads TGCGCCAGCAGTGATCGGGAGCAGGTTCGCGAGCAGTACTTC. It yields the protein CASSDREQVREQYF.

V gene TRBV5-1 combines with J gene TRBJ2-3; TRBD2 matches at 8 bases. This CDR3 is built from 19 residues. Trimming took 0 bases from V and 1 from J; bases not matched to a gene: 13. In germline, CDR1 is SGHRS, CDR2 YFSETQ. CDR3 region: CASSLVGRAYGGGTDTQYF. CDR3 coding DNA: TGCGCCAGCAGCTTGGTCGGGAGGGCCTACGGGGGTGGCACAGATACGCAGTATTTT.

This chain links TRBV18 with TRBJ2-7, with TRBD2 matching over 9 bases. CDR1 and CDR2 (germline): KGHSH, LQKENI. V was pared by 2 bases and J by 5 bases, with 7 bases of the junction left unmatched. The CDR3 totals 15 residues. The CDR3 DNA sequence: TGTGCCAGCTCACCAAGTAAAGCGGGAGGCGACGAGCAGTACTTC. Its translation: CASSPSKAGGDEQYF.

Worth noting for this clone: One junction end disagrees with the germline gene, perhaps due to a read error. The J gene is TRBJ2-1, the V gene TRBV7-9; 8 nucleotides match TRBD1. The CDR3 has 15 residues. Germline V gene lookup returns CDR1 SEHNR and CDR2 FQNEAQ (reference sequence). CDR3 region: CASSLGQGTYNEQFF. The CDR3 DNA reads as TGTGCCAGCAGTTTAGGACAGGGAACCTACAATGAGCAGTTCTTC.

This chain connects TRBV7-8 to TRBJ1-1, with 8 bases fitting TRBD1. Germline V gene sequence: CDR1 SGHVS, CDR2 FQNEAQ. CDR3 size: 13 residues. The trim removed 3 bases at V and 4 bases at J, leaving 1 base unmatched. CDR3: CASSFQGATEAFF. The CDR3 DNA reads as TGTGCCAGCAGCTTTCAGGGGGCCACTGAAGCTTTCTTT.